The 14 T cell receptor beta chains listed next were all sequenced from one sample in a study of cytomegalovirus exposure and HLA in healthy donors. Primers for the PCR totalled 60 Vbeta and 13 Jbeta. The table came from immunoSEQ multiplex PCR; TCRdb's copy has only in-frame clones and leaves some out. The sample lists under 200,000 clones, 80% occurring once. The sequencing input was PBMCs. The receptors were sampled from a woman aged 45-65 years in good health and CMV-seropositive.

This chain uses TRBV20-1 with TRBJ1-1; TRBD1 matches at 7 bases. Germline V gene lookup returns CDR1 DFQATT and CDR2 SNEGSKA (reference sequence). Trimming cost V 8 bases and J 3 bases; bases outside gene matches: 3. CDR3 length equals 11 residues. The CDR3 nucleotides read TGCAGTACAACAGGGGACACTGAAGCTTTCTTT. As protein: CSTTGDTEAFF.

The rearrangement joins TRBV9 to TRBJ2-2, with 12 bases matching TRBD1. Germline trimming cut 6 bases from V and 2 bases from J; bases unmatched to any gene: 5. Germline-derived CDR1 and CDR2 are SGDLS and YYNGEE. The CDR3 totals 16 residues. The CDR3 DNA reads as TGTGCCAGCACAGGGACAGGGGGCGCCAACACCGGGGAGCTGTTTTTT. It is translated as CASTGTGGANTGELFF.

The rearrangement links TRBV9 to TRBJ1-6; D gene unclear. The CDR3 loop spans 16 amino acids. Germline loops: CDR1 SGDLS, CDR2 YYNGEE. V lost 0 bases to trimming and J lost 4 bases, with 11 bases between them. CDR3 nucleotides: TGTGCCAGCAGCGTAGATCCCGCGGGGTATAATTCACCCCTCCACTTT. Protein product: CASSVDPAGYNSPLHF. The full variable domain, its missing parts supplied by reference TRBV9 and TRBJ1-6, is DSGVTQTPKHLITATGQRVTLRCSPRSGDLSVYWYQQSLDQGLQFLIQYYNGEERAKGNILERFSAQQFPDLHSELNLSSLELGDSALYFCASSVDPAGYNSPLHFGNGTRLTVT.

This sequence joins TRBV9 and TRBJ2-1, with 11 bases that match TRBD2. The CDR3 sequence is 17 residues long. Germline-derived CDR1 and CDR2 are SGDLS and YYNGEE. V lost 0 bases and J lost 4; bases outside the gene matches: 6. CDR3 sequence (DNA): TGTGCCAGCAGCGTAGTGTCTAGCGGGGGGCTGTACAATGAGCAGTTCTTC. It encodes CASSVVSSGGLYNEQFF.

J is TRBJ2-2 and V is TRBV5-5, with 7 bases lining up with TRBD1. The CDR3 sequence is 16 residues long. The germline V gene has CDR1 SGHKS and CDR2 YYEKEE (reference sequence). Trimming cost V 4 bases and J 0 bases; bases outside gene matches: 6. CDR3 residues: CASSPSTGPNTGELFF. The CDR3 coding sequence is TGTGCCAGCAGCCCATCGACAGGGCCGAACACCGGGGAGCTGTTTTTT.

This clone was seen a few times. The genes are TRBV18 and TRBJ1-2; a possible D gene is TRBD1 (6 bases). The V gene's germline CDR1 is KGHSH and CDR2 LQKENI. This CDR3 contains 16 residues. Trimming left V 3 bases short and J 4 bases short, with 18 bases between. CDR3 loop: CASSPQENRASYGYTF. The CDR3 DNA sequence: TGTGCCAGCTCACCCCAAGAAAACAGGGCTAGCTATGGCTACACCTTC.

The V and J genes are TRBV9 and TRBJ2-3; TRBD2 aligns across 9 bases. This CDR3 comprises 16 residues. Germline V gene lookup returns CDR1 SGDLS and CDR2 YYNGEE. After removal of 0 bases from V and 6 bases from J, the junction contained 8 bases not matched to a gene. The CDR3 here is CASSVGSSGGRDTQYF. Written as DNA, the CDR3 is TGTGCCAGCAGCGTAGGGTCCAGCGGGGGGCGGGATACGCAGTATTTT.

The CDR3 DNA reads as TGCAGTGCCCCAGGGAACACTGAAGCTTTCTTT. Its protein is CSAPGNTEAFF. The chain links TRBV20-1 to TRBJ1-1; D is undetermined. The CDR3 loop spans 11 amino acids. The germline CDR1 and CDR2 sequences are DFQATT and SNEGSKA (reference sequence). Trimming took 6 bases from V and 1 from J, leaving 6 bases between them.

This chain links TRBV4-1 with TRBJ2-3; perhaps TRBD2 as D (5 bases). The CDR3 is 16 amino acids. V lost 5 bases and J lost 1, with 16 bases in between. In germline, CDR1 is MGHRA, CDR2 YSYEKL. CDR3 DNA sequence: TGCGCCAGCAGCGTACTAGATACTAGGGGCACAGATACGCAGTATTTT. This translates into CASSVLDTRGTDTQYF.

The chain recombines TRBV18 with TRBJ2-3; possible D gene TRBD2, 5 bases. Germline V gene lookup returns CDR1 KGHSH and CDR2 LQKENI. The CDR3 is 15 residues long. V lost 6 bases, J lost 3 bases, and 16 bases lay in between. The CDR3 protein is CASSPGVRPTDTQYF. The DNA for the CDR3 is TGTGCCAGCTCCCCCGGGGTGCGGCCGACAGATACGCAGTATTTT.

The chain carries TRBV7-2 and TRBJ1-4; no clear D gene. Germline assignment: CDR1 SGHTA and CDR2 FQGNSA. There are 15 residues in the CDR3. V gave up 4 bases and J gave up 7 bases, with 16 bases separating them. In DNA, the CDR3 is TGTGCCAGCAGCTCGAACGGGAAGTCAGGTGAAAAACTGTTTTTT. It codes for CASSSNGKSGEKLFF.

This clone came up once. This chain links TRBV28 with TRBJ1-1; D is undetermined. This CDR3 is 14 amino acids long. The V gene lost 3 bases and the J gene lost 4 bases, with 12 bases spanning the gap. CDR1 is MDHEN, CDR2 SYDVKM, per germline. The CDR3 nucleotides read TGTGCCAGCAGTTTGGTCCCTACGAGCACTGAAGCTTTCTTT. Protein sequence: CASSLVPTSTEAFF.

This chain joins TRBV7-2 and TRBJ1-2; the D gene is possibly TRBD1 (5 bases). CDR3 length: 15 residues. Germline V gene sequence: CDR1 SGHTA, CDR2 FQGNSA. Trimming took off 2 bases at V and 8 bases at J, with 18 bases between the two ends. The CDR3 sequence is CASSLRIAGVDGYTF. CDR3 in DNA: TGTGCCAGCAGCTTAAGGATCGCGGGGGTGGACGGCTACACCTTC.

The chain employs TRBV25-1 and TRBJ1-4; 11 bases fit TRBD1. Germline trimming cut 6 bases from V and 7 bases from J; bases unmatched to any gene: 13. Germline V gene lookup returns CDR1 MGHDK and CDR2 SYGVNS. The CDR3 has 17 amino acids. In nucleotides, the CDR3 is TGTGCCAGCAGCCGGTTGGGCGAGGGACAGGGGGTTGAAAAACTGTTTTTT. Translating it yields CASSRLGEGQGVEKLFF.